This T cell receptor (beta chain) was found in a study of response to subunit inactivated influenza vaccine. TCRdb fed the RT-PCR reads into MiXCR, producing one record per CDR3 protein. This sample yields 500,000 to 550,000 distinct CDR3 sequences, of which around 25% are seen a single time; around 2.8% belongs to the top ten. Trimming left V 5 bases short and J 4 bases short, with 17 bases between. This CDR3 comprises 15 residues. Germline V gene lookup returns CDR1 MNHEY and CDR2 SMNVEV (reference sequence). These data are also associated with another study on T cells expressing NK-cell markers. From that study: Production of TCR beta cDNA relied on 5'RACE template switching with UMIs.

This receptor was identified in a man aged 45-60 years who received an inactivated influenza vaccine. The starting material was CD4+ T cells sorted from PBMCs, obtained 11 to 12 days after vaccination. The chain links TRBV27 to TRBJ1-1; D perhaps matches TRBD1 (5 bases). The chain's CDR3 is CASSPQVGGITEAFF. In nucleotides, the CDR3 is TGTGCCAGCAGTCCACAGGTGGGTGGTATCACTGAAGCTTTCTTT.